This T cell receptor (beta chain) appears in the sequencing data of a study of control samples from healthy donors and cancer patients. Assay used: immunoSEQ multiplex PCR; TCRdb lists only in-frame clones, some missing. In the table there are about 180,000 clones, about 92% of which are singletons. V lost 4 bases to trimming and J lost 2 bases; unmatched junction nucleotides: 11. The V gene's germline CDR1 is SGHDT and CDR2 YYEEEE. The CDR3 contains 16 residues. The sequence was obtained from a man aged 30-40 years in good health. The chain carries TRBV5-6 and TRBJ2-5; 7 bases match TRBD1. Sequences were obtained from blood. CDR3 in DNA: TGTGCCAGCAGCACAAAAAGACAGGGCCAGCAAGAGACCCAGTACTTC. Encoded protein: CASSTKRQGQQETQYF. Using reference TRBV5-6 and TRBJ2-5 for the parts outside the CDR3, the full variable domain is DAGVTQSPTHLIKTRGQQVTLRCSPKSGHDTVSWYQQALGQGPQFIFQYYEEEERQRGNFPDRFSGHQFPNYSSELNVNALLLGDSALYLCASSTKRQGQQETQYFGPGTRLLVL.